One and the same sample provided the 8 T cell receptor beta chains below, sequenced in a study of T cell changes during pregnancy in multiple sclerosis. Assay used: immunoSEQ multiplex PCR; TCRdb lists only in-frame clones, some missing. The sample records over 60,000 clones, around 91% being singletons. Sequenced material: peripheral blood, taken in the third trimester of pregnancy. The source is a female donor in good health, enrolled as a control in a pregnancy study.

The chain employs TRBV5-1 and TRBJ2-7, with 11 bases lining up with TRBD2. V lost 3 bases to trimming and J lost 6 bases; unmatched junction nucleotides: 8. The V gene's germline CDR1 is SGHRS and CDR2 YFSETQ. This CDR3 has 15 residues. CDR3 coding DNA: TGCGCCAGCAGCTCGGTAGCGGGAGGGCCGGGCGAGCAGTACTTC. It is translated as CASSSVAGGPGEQYF. Variable domain in full (rest from reference TRBV5-1 and TRBJ2-7): KAGVTQTPRYLIKTRGQQVTLSCSPISGHRSVSWYQQTPGQGLQFLFEYFSETQRNKGNFPGRFSGRQFSNSRSEMNVSTLELGDSALYLCASSSVAGGPGEQYFGPGTRLTVT.

The chain joins TRBV29-1 to TRBJ1-2; TRBD1 agrees at 8 bases. The J segment lost 5 bases and the V segment lost 4 bases, leaving 6 bases of the junction unmatched. The CDR3 extends over 13 amino acids. Germline V gives CDR1 SQVTM, CDR2 ANQGSEA. DNA for the CDR3: TGCAGCGTTGGCTATCAGGGGGCGTATGGCTACACCTTC. Translated, it gives CSVGYQGAYGYTF.

The rearrangement uses TRBV5-1 and TRBJ2-3, with D possibly being TRBD2 (6 bases). V was cut by 1 base and J by 5 bases, with 11 bases left in between. The germline gives CDR1 SGHRS, CDR2 YFSETQ. This CDR3 spans 14 amino acids. CDR3 coding DNA: TGCGCCAGCAGCTTGTCTAGCGAAAGAGATACGCAGTATTTT. Its protein is CASSLSSERDTQYF.

This clone is a singleton in its sample. The chain employs TRBV5-6 and TRBJ2-1, with 9 bases aligning to TRBD1. Per the germline V gene, CDR1 is SGHDT and CDR2 is YYEEEE. With V trimmed by 0 bases and J by 9 bases, 1 base remained unmatched. This CDR3 is 13 amino acids long. The chain's CDR3 is CASSLGTGVEQFF. The DNA of the CDR3 is TGTGCCAGCAGCTTGGGGACAGGGGTTGAGCAGTTCTTC.

V is TRBV5-1 and J is TRBJ1-2; TRBD1 might be the D (5 bases). The CDR3 loop spans 13 amino acids. Germline V gene sequence: CDR1 SGHRS, CDR2 YFSETQ. The germline V and J ends were trimmed by 0 bases and 6 bases, with 9 bases remaining between them. Here the CDR3 DNA reads TGCGCCAGCAGCTTGGCCGCGGGGGATGGCTACACCTTC. Translation: CASSLAAGDGYTF. The full variable domain, completed using reference TRBV5-1 and TRBJ1-2, is KAGVTQTPRYLIKTRGQQVTLSCSPISGHRSVSWYQQTPGQGLQFLFEYFSETQRNKGNFPGRFSGRQFSNSRSEMNVSTLELGDSALYLCASSLAAGDGYTFGSGTRLTVV.

The rearrangement uses TRBV7-8 and TRBJ2-2; TRBD2 might be the D (6 bases). Per the germline V gene, CDR1 is SGHVS and CDR2 is FQNEAQ. CDR3 length equals 16 residues. V lost 7 bases to trimming and J lost 5 bases, with 20 bases between them. The CDR3: CASILFRDFGTGELFF. Written as DNA, the CDR3 is TGTGCCAGCATCCTTTTCAGGGACTTCGGAACCGGGGAGCTGTTTTTT.

This chain links TRBV11-3 with TRBJ2-7; maybe TRBD1 (6 bases). The CDR3 consists of 12 residues. Trimming left V 4 bases short and J 5 bases short, with 9 bases between. Germline V gives CDR1 SGHNT, CDR2 YENEEA. DNA of the CDR3: TGTGCCAGCAGCTCCAGGGGCGACGAGCAGTACTTC. Its translation is CASSSRGDEQYF.

This rearrangement joins TRBV6-1 to TRBJ1-5; 10 bases fit TRBD1. CDR3 length: 14 amino acids. Germline trimming cut 8 bases from V and 3 bases from J; bases unmatched to any gene: 4. Per germline, CDR1 MNHNS and CDR2 SASEGT. CDR3 DNA: TGTGCCAGCGCGGACAGGGGGGTCAATCAGCCCCAGCATTTT. As protein: CASADRGVNQPQHF.